The 22 T cell receptor beta chains given below trace back to one sample, sequenced in a study of T cells in Graves' hyperthyroidism and ophthalmopathy. RNA transcripts gave rise to amplified TCR beta CDR3 regions. HTBI primers were used for first-round RT-PCR of the TCR CDR3. TCRdb reprocessed the multiplex PCR reads with MiXCR, giving one entry per CDR3 protein. The sample lists hundreds of thousands of distinct CDR3 sequences, more than 12% occurring once. The sequencing sample was made of blood. These receptors all stem from a woman in her twenties or thirties with Graves' hyperthyroidism.

This clonotype was detected ten times or more. This sequence joins TRBV10-3 and TRBJ2-1; 14 nucleotides match TRBD2. Germline V lookup: CDR1 ENHRY, CDR2 SYGVKD. With V trimmed by 2 bases and J by 6 bases, 9 bases remained unmatched. This CDR3 has 18 residues. The CDR3 protein is CAISERGLAGGPGNEQFF. The CDR3, as DNA: TGTGCCATCAGTGAGAGAGGACTAGCGGGAGGCCCTGGCAATGAGCAGTTCTTC.

This clonotype was found a few times. The chain is built from TRBV9 and TRBJ2-3; 8 bases map to TRBD2. This CDR3 comprises 14 residues. Germline V lookup: CDR1 SGDLS, CDR2 YYNGEE. V lost 0 bases to trimming and J lost 10 bases; unmatched junction nucleotides: 7. As DNA, the CDR3 is TGTGCCAGCAGCGTAGGGGATAGCGGGATACCGCAGTATTTT. Protein product: CASSVGDSGIPQYF.

In this sample, this clonotype turned up a few times. This chain connects TRBV27 to TRBJ2-2; D call uncertain. Germline V gene data show CDR1 as MNHEY and CDR2 as SMNVEV (reference sequence). Trimming took off 2 bases at V and 3 bases at J, with 4 bases between the two ends. The CDR3 has 13 amino acids. The CDR3 region is CASSLQYTGELFF. CDR3 DNA sequence: TGTGCCAGCAGTTTACAGTACACCGGGGAGCTGTTTTTT.

The chain combines TRBV29-1 with TRBJ1-2; D uncertain. Germline V gene data show CDR1 as SQVTM and CDR2 as ANQGSEA. V lost 3 bases and J lost 8, with 13 bases in between. This CDR3 comprises 12 residues. The DNA of the CDR3 is TGCAGCGTTGATAGGGAGGGTTGGGGCTACACCTTC. Translated, it gives CSVDREGWGYTF.

At least ten counts were recorded for this clonotype. The V and J genes are TRBV11-2 and TRBJ2-2, with D possibly TRBD2 on 5 matching bases. V was shortened by 4 bases and J by 2 bases, with 8 bases between the two germline ends. The CDR3 covers 14 residues. Germline V gene lookup returns CDR1 SGHAT and CDR2 FQNNGV. CDR3 bases: TGTGCCAGCAGCTCTCCTAGCAACACCGGGGAGCTGTTTTTT. This gives the protein CASSSPSNTGELFF.

This clonotype was seen only a few times. The rearrangement joins TRBV5-1 to TRBJ2-5; tentatively, D is TRBD1 (6 bases). This CDR3 has 15 residues. Germline V gene lookup returns CDR1 SGHRS and CDR2 YFSETQ. The V end lost 0 bases, the J end lost 4 bases, and 13 bases lay between the germline ends. CDR3 nucleotides: TGCGCCAGCAGCTTGGTGGGGGCGAAAGGAGAGACCCAGTACTTC. It yields the protein CASSLVGAKGETQYF. The variable domain in full, completed from reference TRBV5-1 and TRBJ2-5, reads KAGVTQTPRYLIKTRGQQVTLSCSPISGHRSVSWYQQTPGQGLQFLFEYFSETQRNKGNFPGRFSGRQFSNSRSEMNVSTLELGDSALYLCASSLVGAKGETQYFGPGTRLLVL.

A few counts support this clonotype. This chain uses TRBV15 with TRBJ2-7, with TRBD2 identical over 10 bases. The V and J ends lost 3 bases and 4 bases, in that order; junction bases with no gene match: 6. Germline V gives CDR1 LNHNV, CDR2 YYDKDF (reference sequence). The CDR3 runs to 15 residues. The CDR3 loop reads CATSRILAGEYEQYF. The CDR3 DNA follows: TGTGCCACCAGCAGGATCCTAGCGGGAGAGTACGAGCAGTACTTC.

This CDR3 reads CASSPTSPGQFF. CDR3 bases: TGTGCCAGCAGCCCCACCTCTCCCGGGCAGTTCTTC. V and J are TRBV7-6 and TRBJ2-1, with D hard to call. This CDR3 spans 12 amino acids. Germline loops: CDR1 SGHVS, CDR2 FNYEAQ. V gave up 5 bases and J gave up 12 bases, with 14 bases separating them.

This clonotype turned up a few times. CDR3 nucleotide sequence: TGTGCCAGCAGCGTACAGGGGTCAAGGGGGGCCAACGTCCTGACTTTC. As protein: CASSVQGSRGANVLTF. V usage is TRBV9 and J usage is TRBJ2-6; perhaps TRBD1 as D (6 bases). There are 16 residues in the CDR3. Deletions cut 1 base from V and 4 bases from J, with 12 bases between. Germline loops: CDR1 SGDLS, CDR2 YYNGEE. Looking up the rest from reference TRBV9 and TRBJ2-6 gives the full variable domain: DSGVTQTPKHLITATGQRVTLRCSPRSGDLSVYWYQQSLDQGLQFLIQYYNGEERAKGNILERFSAQQFPDLHSELNLSSLELGDSALYFCASSVQGSRGANVLTFGAGSRLTVL.

This clonotype was recorded many times. The V call is TRBV29-1, the J call TRBJ2-1, with 9 bases lining up with TRBD1. Per the germline V gene, CDR1 is SQVTM and CDR2 is ANQGSEA. This CDR3 contains 13 residues. Trimming at V came to 5 bases and at J to 6 bases, leaving 5 bases not matched to a gene. The CDR3 nucleotides read TGCAGCGTTTCAAGGGACAGGGCCAATGAGCAGTTCTTC. This encodes CSVSRDRANEQFF.

This clonotype has a handful of counts. The rearrangement uses TRBV9 and TRBJ2-1; D possibly corresponds to TRBD2 (5 bases). Germline V gene data show CDR1 as SGDLS and CDR2 as YYNGEE. CDR3 length equals 15 residues. Trimming pared 0 bases from V and 2 bases from J, leaving 9 bases between. CDR3: CASSVGPGTYNEQFF. The CDR3 DNA sequence: TGTGCCAGCAGCGTAGGCCCCGGGACCTACAATGAGCAGTTCTTC.

The chain links TRBV12-3 or TRBV12-4 to TRBJ2-2; D ambiguous. V gave up 6 bases and J gave up 8 bases, with 7 bases separating them. The CDR3 spans 11 residues. CDR3 sequence reads: CASRLSGELFF. The CDR3 bases are TGTGCCAGCAGGTTAAGTGGGGAGCTGTTTTTT.

In its sample, this clonotype was seen many times. The J gene is TRBJ2-1, the V gene TRBV30; 14 nucleotides agree with TRBD2. CDR3 length equals 21 residues. Germline V gene lookup returns CDR1 GTSNPN and CDR2 SVGIG (reference sequence). V shed 5 bases, J shed 0 bases, and the junction held 18 bases outside the gene matches. CDR3 DNA sequence: TGTGCCTGGGCTCAAGACAACATGGGACTAGCGGGAGCACCCTCCTACAATGAGCAGTTCTTC. As protein: CAWAQDNMGLAGAPSYNEQFF.

This clonotype was detected many times. The chain carries TRBV6-1 and TRBJ2-3, with a weak D call TRBD1 (5 bases). The V gene's germline CDR1 is MNHNS and CDR2 SASEGT. There are 14 residues in the CDR3. With 7 bases removed from V and 4 bases from J, the gap between germline ends came to 15 bases. CDR3 nucleotide sequence: TGTGCCAGCAAAGGGGATCCGAGGTCAGATACGCAGTATTTT. As protein: CASKGDPRSDTQYF.

The chain recombines TRBV7-3 with TRBJ2-1; TRBD2 agrees at 11 bases. V shed 3 bases, J shed 6 bases, and the junction held 4 bases outside the gene matches. This CDR3 is built from 15 residues. From germline, CDR1 is SGHTA and CDR2 FQGTGA. CDR3 in DNA: TGTGCCAGCAGCTTCACTAGCGGGAGACGCAATGAGCAGTTCTTC. It specifies CASSFTSGRRNEQFF.

The sample holds many counts of this clonotype. The chain has TRBV6-2 or TRBV6-3 and TRBJ2-1; tentatively, D is TRBD1 (6 bases). The CDR3 extends over 15 amino acids. The ends were cut back, 6 bases at V and 4 bases at J, with 16 bases in the middle. CDR1 MNHEY and CDR2 SVGEGT come from the germline V gene. This CDR3 is CASRRTEGVYNEQFF. CDR3 nucleotides: TGTGCCAGCAGGCGGACAGAAGGGGTATACAATGAGCAGTTCTTC.

This clonotype occurred a few times. V is TRBV5-1 and J is TRBJ2-1; unclear D gene. Trimming left V 2 bases short and J 7 bases short, with 7 bases between. CDR3 size: 12 residues. In germline, CDR1 is SGHRS, CDR2 YFSETQ. The CDR3 loop reads CASSFRENEQFF. CDR3 DNA sequence: TGCGCCAGCAGCTTTCGTGAGAATGAGCAGTTCTTC.

This clonotype was seen a handful of times. This chain uses TRBV27 with TRBJ1-4; 7 positions match TRBD1. V dropped 3 bases and J dropped 6; count of bases not matched to a gene: 7. From germline, CDR1 is MNHEY and CDR2 SMNVEV (reference sequence). This CDR3 has 15 residues. The DNA for the CDR3 is TGTGCCAGCAGTTTCGCGCAGGGGGGATATGAAAAACTGTTTTTT. It is translated as CASSFAQGGYEKLFF.

The V gene is TRBV10-3, the J gene TRBJ1-5; TRBD1 is a possible D gene (5 bases). CDR3 length: 14 residues. Deletions cut 6 bases from V and 0 bases from J, with 9 bases between. Germline V lookup: CDR1 ENHRY, CDR2 SYGVKD. CDR3 sequence: CAIRGTDSNQPQHF. The DNA of the CDR3 is TGTGCCATCAGAGGGACGGATAGCAATCAGCCCCAGCATTTT.

This clonotype was found a few times. This chain links TRBV27 with TRBJ2-3; maybe TRBD1 (6 bases). Germline loops: CDR1 MNHEY, CDR2 SMNVEV (reference sequence). V shed 2 bases and J shed 1 base, with 10 bases lying between them. The CDR3 covers 15 residues. The CDR3 DNA sequence: TGTGCCAGCAGTTTAAACCCAGGGGGCACAGATACGCAGTATTTT. This encodes CASSLNPGGTDTQYF.

This clonotype was detected a few times. J is TRBJ2-1 and V is TRBV14; the match to TRBD2 covers 11 bases. This CDR3 has 14 amino acids. Trimming removed 4 bases from V and 12 bases from J; junction bases left unmatched: 8. CDR1 SGHDN and CDR2 FVKESK come from the germline V gene. The CDR3 protein is CASSLAGGPAGQFF. Here the CDR3 DNA reads TGTGCCAGCAGCCTAGCGGGAGGGCCGGCTGGGCAGTTCTTC.

This chain connects TRBV9 to TRBJ1-2; possible D gene TRBD1, 5 bases. CDR3 size: 15 residues. The germline V and J ends were trimmed by 4 bases and 7 bases, with 20 bases remaining between them. Germline V lookup: CDR1 SGDLS, CDR2 YYNGEE. The chain's CDR3 is CASSPAFAGYSGYTF. The DNA of the CDR3 is TGTGCCAGCAGCCCTGCCTTTGCAGGGTACTCTGGCTACACCTTC.